These 22 T cell receptor beta chains came from one sample sequenced in a study of blood T cell repertoires in COVID-19. Assay used: immunoSEQ multiplex PCR; TCRdb lists only in-frame clones, some missing. The profile shows 130,000 or so clones, about four fifths of them singletons. The sample consisted of peripheral blood. These receptors were obtained from an older woman with acute or convalescent COVID-19.

The table lists this clone with a few counts. The genes are TRBV2 and TRBJ1-2; D is undetermined. Germline V gives CDR1 SNHLY, CDR2 FYNNEI. Trimming took off 6 bases at V and 3 bases at J, with 23 bases between the two ends. CDR3 length: 17 amino acids. The CDR3 sequence: CASSSGRLAGVDYGYTF. The CDR3 DNA reads as TGTGCCAGCAGCTCCGGACGGTTAGCGGGAGTCGACTATGGCTACACCTTC.

This chain joins TRBV23-1 and TRBJ2-7, with TRBD1 identical over 7 bases. TRBV23-1 is recorded as an ORF, its role being uncertain. The CDR3 is made up of 12 amino acids. With 4 bases clipped from V and 8 bases from J, the junction kept 5 bases outside the gene matches. CDR3: CASSPRDSQQYV. The CDR3 coding sequence is TGCGCCAGCAGTCCCCGGGACAGTCAGCAGTACGTC.

This chain connects TRBV3-1 (or the pseudogene TRBV3-2) to TRBJ1-1; D is unclear. The V gene's germline CDR1 is LGHDT and CDR2 YNNKEL (reference sequence). Trimming removed 4 bases at V and 3 bases at J, with 6 bases between. The CDR3 extends over 12 amino acids. CDR3 sequence reads: CASSLVDTEAFF. The CDR3 DNA sequence: TGTGCCAGCAGCCTAGTGGACACTGAAGCTTTCTTT.

The chain employs TRBV5-1 and TRBJ2-2; the match to TRBD1 covers 7 bases. Germline CDR1 SGHRS, CDR2 YFSETQ. Losses at the gene ends were 6 bases for V and 4 bases for J; bases not matched to a gene: 6. The CDR3 runs 14 residues. DNA for the CDR3: TGCGCCAGCACCTTAGACAGGGCCACCGGGGAGCTGTTTTTT. Its protein is CASTLDRATGELFF.

The chain has TRBV24-1 and TRBJ1-5, with D perhaps matching TRBD1 (5 bases). The ends were cut back, 4 bases at V and 2 bases at J, with 14 bases in the middle. The germline V gene encodes CDR1 KGHDR and CDR2 SFDVKD. The CDR3 runs 16 residues. Here the CDR3 DNA reads TGTGCCACCAGTGAAGAACGGGGGGGAGGCAATCAGCCCCAGCATTTT. Protein: CATSEERGGGNQPQHF.

This sequence joins TRBV5-1 and TRBJ2-3; 11 bases fit TRBD2. CDR3 length equals 15 residues. The J segment lost 4 bases and the V segment lost 4 bases, leaving 5 bases of the junction unmatched. The germline CDR1 and CDR2 sequences are SGHRS and YFSETQ. CDR3 sequence (DNA): TGCGCCAGCAGCCCGACTAGCGGGGTGGCAGATACGCAGTATTTT. It yields the protein CASSPTSGVADTQYF. Full variable domain (rest looked up from reference TRBV5-1 and TRBJ2-3): KAGVTQTPRYLIKTRGQQVTLSCSPISGHRSVSWYQQTPGQGLQFLFEYFSETQRNKGNFPGRFSGRQFSNSRSEMNVSTLELGDSALYLCASSPTSGVADTQYFGPGTRLTVL.

This clone was picked up one time. The chain employs TRBV6-5 and TRBJ1-2; no reliable D call. The CDR3 has 11 residues. In germline, CDR1 is MNHEY, CDR2 SVGAGI. The V end was cut by 6 bases, the J end by 5 bases, with 7 bases between. CDR3 nucleotide sequence: TGTGCCAGCAGGTGGGAGTATGGCTACACCTTC. This sequence encodes CASRWEYGYTF.

The chain has TRBV3-1 (or the pseudogene TRBV3-2) and TRBJ1-2; possible D gene TRBD1, 5 bases. This CDR3 has 15 amino acids. V dropped 4 bases and J dropped 3 bases, with 15 bases sitting between them. Germline V gene sequence: CDR1 LGHDT, CDR2 YNNKEL (reference sequence). The CDR3 reads CASSPLTRTYYGYTF. The DNA of the CDR3 is TGTGCCAGCAGCCCCTTAACGCGGACATACTATGGCTACACCTTC.

The chain is built from TRBV2 and TRBJ2-2, with unresolved D. Trimming removed 6 bases from V and 4 bases from J, with 12 bases in between. Germline lookup yields CDR1 SNHLY and CDR2 FYNNEI. There are 14 residues in the CDR3. The DNA of the CDR3 is TGTGCCAGCAGACGAGAGACTTCCACCGGGGAGCTGTTTTTT. Amino acid sequence: CASRRETSTGELFF.

This clone occurred once. The chain employs TRBV10-3 and TRBJ1-2, with D tentatively TRBD1 (6 bases). Germline V gene lookup returns CDR1 ENHRY and CDR2 SYGVKD. This CDR3 spans 13 amino acids. Trimming cost V 10 bases and J 3 bases, with 15 bases left between them. The DNA for the CDR3 is TGTGCCACACAGGGTTGGTCCCACTATGGCTACACCTTC. This translates into CATQGWSHYGYTF.

This clone came up once. V is TRBV2 and J is TRBJ1-2; the D gene is possibly TRBD1 (5 bases). The CDR3 is 14 amino acids. Germline V gene sequence: CDR1 SNHLY, CDR2 FYNNEI. V was trimmed by 6 bases and J by 2 bases, leaving 13 bases between them. CDR3 in amino acids: CASRTRQRNYGYTF. The CDR3 nucleotides are TGTGCCAGCAGGACCCGACAGCGCAACTATGGCTACACCTTC.

This chain uses TRBV30 with TRBJ1-3; D not resolved. V was clipped by 1 base and J by 2 bases, with 6 bases between them. This CDR3 contains 13 residues. The germline V gene encodes CDR1 GTSNPN and CDR2 SVGIG (reference sequence). The CDR3 region has the DNA TGTGCCTGGAGTGCAGGTCCTGGAAACACCATATATTTT. This sequence encodes CAWSAGPGNTIYF.

V usage is TRBV9 and J usage is TRBJ2-1, with 8 positions matching TRBD1. The CDR3 is 15 amino acids. Germline V gene data show CDR1 as SGDLS and CDR2 as YYNGEE. V shed 1 base and J 0 bases; nucleotides not matched to a gene: 0. The CDR3 region is CASSVTGGSYNEQFF. The CDR3 DNA follows: TGTGCCAGCAGCGTAACAGGGGGCTCCTACAATGAGCAGTTCTTC.

The CDR3 protein is CASSAGVGYGYTF. The DNA for the CDR3 is TGTGCCAGCAGCGCAGGGGTCGGCTATGGCTACACCTTC. The J gene is TRBJ1-2, the V gene TRBV9; tentatively, D is TRBD1 (6 bases). CDR1 SGDLS and CDR2 YYNGEE come from the germline V gene. This CDR3 has 13 amino acids. Trimming took off 3 bases at V and 4 bases at J, with 10 bases between the two ends. The full variable domain, in which reference TRBV9 and TRBJ1-2 provide the parts outside the CDR3, is DSGVTQTPKHLITATGQRVTLRCSPRSGDLSVYWYQQSLDQGLQFLIQYYNGEERAKGNILERFSAQQFPDLHSELNLSSLELGDSALYFCASSAGVGYGYTFGSGTRLTVV.

The rearrangement uses TRBV6-5 and TRBJ2-1, with a possible D match to TRBD2 (5 bases). The CDR3 contains 13 residues. Trimming stripped 6 bases from V and 3 bases from J, with 9 bases between. Germline V gene lookup returns CDR1 MNHEY and CDR2 SVGAGI. The chain's CDR3 is CASSGLVYNEQFF. DNA for the CDR3: TGTGCCAGCAGCGGACTGGTCTACAATGAGCAGTTCTTC.

The rearrangement links TRBV9 to TRBJ2-1, with 7 nucleotides matching TRBD1. V trimming: 0 bases; J trimming: 10 bases; junction bases outside the gene matches: 4. This CDR3 region has 13 residues. Germline V lookup: CDR1 SGDLS, CDR2 YYNGEE. The DNA of the CDR3 is TGTGCCAGCAGCGTAGCTGGACAGGCCGAGCAGTTCTTC. Its protein product is CASSVAGQAEQFF.

The genes are TRBV18 and TRBJ2-6; perhaps TRBD2 as D (5 bases). V lost 2 bases to trimming and J lost 1 base, with 15 bases between them. Germline CDR1 KGHSH, CDR2 LQKENI. This CDR3 region has 18 residues. CDR3 sequence reads: CASSPSGNTLSGANVLTF. The CDR3 DNA follows: TGTGCCAGCTCACCATCCGGGAACACCCTATCTGGGGCCAACGTCCTGACTTTC.

The chain links TRBV20-1 to TRBJ1-1, with D tentatively TRBD1 (6 bases). The V end lost 3 bases, the J end lost 4 bases, and 12 bases lay between the germline ends. Germline values: CDR1 DFQATT, CDR2 SNEGSKA (reference sequence). The CDR3 sequence is 13 residues long. CDR3 protein: CSASNGGRTEAFF. As DNA, the CDR3 is TGCAGTGCTAGTAATGGGGGCCGCACTGAAGCTTTCTTT.

The chain employs TRBV4-1 and TRBJ1-1; D gene ambiguous. Trimming removed 0 bases from V and 0 bases from J, with 8 bases in between. Germline V gene data show CDR1 as MGHRA and CDR2 as YSYEKL. The CDR3 is made up of 15 amino acids. CDR3 sequence: CASSQETVLNTEAFF. The CDR3 coding sequence is TGCGCCAGCAGCCAAGAAACAGTACTGAACACTGAAGCTTTCTTT.

The J gene is TRBJ1-4, the V gene TRBV5-1; possibly TRBD1 for D (5 bases). The V and J ends lost 6 bases and 4 bases respectively, with 13 bases between them. The CDR3 sequence is 14 residues long. The germline V gene encodes CDR1 SGHRS and CDR2 YFSETQ. The CDR3 DNA follows: TGCGCCAGCACCCGATCAGGGATTAATGAAAAACTGTTTTTT. This sequence encodes CASTRSGINEKLFF.

This clone has just one count. This same CDR3 is encoded by further DNA sequences in the sample. The chain employs TRBV24-1 and TRBJ1-2, with D possibly being TRBD1 (6 bases). The CDR3 is made up of 14 amino acids. The germline gives CDR1 KGHDR, CDR2 SFDVKD. V was pared by 0 bases and J by 2 bases, with 6 bases between. The CDR3 here is CATSDLDRNYGYTF. CDR3 nucleotide sequence: TGTGCCACCAGTGATTTGGACAGGAACTATGGCTACACCTTC.

The chain has TRBV5-1 and TRBJ2-1; TRBD2 agrees at 11 bases. This CDR3 has 15 amino acids. Trimming removed 0 bases from V and 13 bases from J; junction bases left unmatched: 9. Germline V gene data show CDR1 as SGHRS and CDR2 as YFSETQ. The CDR3 DNA reads as TGCGCCAGCAGCTTGGCTAGCGGGGGGCCCCAGGTCCAGTTCTTC. This sequence encodes CASSLASGGPQVQFF.